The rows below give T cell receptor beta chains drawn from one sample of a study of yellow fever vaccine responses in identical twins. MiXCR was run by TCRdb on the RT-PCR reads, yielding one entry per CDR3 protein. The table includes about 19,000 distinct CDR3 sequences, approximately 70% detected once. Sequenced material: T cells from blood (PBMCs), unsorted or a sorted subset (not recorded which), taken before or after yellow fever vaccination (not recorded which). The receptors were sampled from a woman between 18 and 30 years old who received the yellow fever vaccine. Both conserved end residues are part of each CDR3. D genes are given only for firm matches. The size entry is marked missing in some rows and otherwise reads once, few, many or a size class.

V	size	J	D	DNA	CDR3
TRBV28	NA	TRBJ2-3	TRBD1	TGTGCCAGTCGGACAGGGAGCACAGATACGCAGTATTTT	CASRTGSTDTQYF
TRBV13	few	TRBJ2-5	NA	TGTGCCAGCAGCGCAGGTGAAGAGACCCAGTACTTC	CASSAGEETQYF
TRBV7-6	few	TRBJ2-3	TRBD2	TGTGCCAGCAGCCCCGGGACTAGCGGGATTCAACGAGATACGCAGTATTTT	CASSPGTSGIQRDTQYF
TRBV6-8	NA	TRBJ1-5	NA	TGTGCCAGCAGACAGACAAGGATGAGCAATCAGCCCCAGCATTTT	CASRQTRMSNQPQHF
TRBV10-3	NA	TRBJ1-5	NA	TGTGCCATCAGTCAGAGACAGGACCCCGATCAGCCCCAGCATTTT	CAISQRQDPDQPQHF
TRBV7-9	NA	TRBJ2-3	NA	TGTGCCAGCAGCTCCGCGAATACGCAGTATTTC	CASSSANTQYF
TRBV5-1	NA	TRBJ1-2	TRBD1	TGCGCCAGCAGCCCCCGGGACAGGGGGCGGCCGGTGGGCTACACCTTC	CASSPRDRGRPVGYTF
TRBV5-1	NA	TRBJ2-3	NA	TGCGCCAGCAGCTTGGCCACTGACAGGGAGGCAGATACGCAGTATTTT	CASSLATDREADTQYF
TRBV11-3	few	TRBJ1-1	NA	TGTGCCAGCAGCTCGACGACGGGCAGGGCGGGCACTGAAGCTTTCTTT	CASSSTTGRAGTEAFF
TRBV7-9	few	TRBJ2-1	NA	TGTGCCAGCAGCCCTCCCTCCCTTAGCCAGGCGGATCACAATGAGCAGTTCTTC	CASSPPSLSQADHNEQFF
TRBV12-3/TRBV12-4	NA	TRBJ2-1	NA	TGTGCCAGCAGTACGACCCTCGCTGAGCAGTTCTTC	CASSTTLAEQFF
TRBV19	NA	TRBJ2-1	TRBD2	TGTGCCAGTAGTATAGATCGATTAGCGGGATACAATGAGCAGTTCTTC	CASSIDRLAGYNEQFF
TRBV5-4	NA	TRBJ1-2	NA	TGTGCCAGCAGCTTGGCCGGGGACTATGGCTACACCTTC	CASSLAGDYGYTF
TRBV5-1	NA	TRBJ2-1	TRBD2	TGCGCCAGCAGCGCTTCGGGAGGGCCTTACAATGAGCAGTTCTTC	CASSASGGPYNEQFF
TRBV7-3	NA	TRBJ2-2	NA	TGTGCCAGCAGTCGGACAGTCACCGGGGAGCTGTTTTTT	CASSRTVTGELFF
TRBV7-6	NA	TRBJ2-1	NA	TGTGCCAGCAGCGGGAGGTGGGCGAATGAGCAGTTCTTC	CASSGRWANEQFF
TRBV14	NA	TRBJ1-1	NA	TGTGCCAGCAGCGCCCACCCTCATATTATGAACACTGAAGCTTTCTTT	CASSAHPHIMNTEAFF
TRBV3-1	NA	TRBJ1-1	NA	TGTGCCAGCAGCCAAGCTGGACGGAACACTGAAGCTTTCTTT	CASSQAGRNTEAFF
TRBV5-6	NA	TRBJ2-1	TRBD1	TGTGCCAGCAATCTTGACAGGGGCCCTGAGCAGTTCTTC	CASNLDRGPEQFF
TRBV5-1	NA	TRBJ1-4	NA	TGCGCCAGCAGCTTGAGCGGGTCGACGATTAATGAAAAACTGTTTTTT	CASSLSGSTINEKLFF
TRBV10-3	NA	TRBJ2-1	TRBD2	TGTGCCATCAGTCGCGGGCTAGCGGGAACCGATGAGCAGTTCTTC	CAISRGLAGTDEQFF
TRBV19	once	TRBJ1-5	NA	TGTGCCAGTACCCAAGGGGCCCGGGTCTCTAGCAATCAGCCCCAGCATTTT	CASTQGARVSSNQPQHF
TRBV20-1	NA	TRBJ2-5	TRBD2	TGCAGTGCCGGACTAGTGCGAGAGACCCAGTACTTC	CSAGLVRETQYF
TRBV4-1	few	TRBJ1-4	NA	TGCGCCAGCAGCCAAGGTGGACAATCCAGGGAAAAACTGTTTTTT	CASSQGGQSREKLFF
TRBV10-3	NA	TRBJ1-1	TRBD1	TGTGCCATCAGGGGGACAGTGAACACTGAAGCTTTCTTT	CAIRGTVNTEAFF
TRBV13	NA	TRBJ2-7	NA	TGTGCCAGCAGGACCCCTGCCCAGGGCTACGAGCAGTACTTC	CASRTPAQGYEQYF
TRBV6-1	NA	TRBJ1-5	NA	TGTGCCAGCAGTGAATGGCAAGGTGGGGATCAGCCCCAGCATTTT	CASSEWQGGDQPQHF
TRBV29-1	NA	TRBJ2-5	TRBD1	TGCAGCGTTACACCAGGGGGCGTGGAGACCCAGTACTTC	CSVTPGGVETQYF